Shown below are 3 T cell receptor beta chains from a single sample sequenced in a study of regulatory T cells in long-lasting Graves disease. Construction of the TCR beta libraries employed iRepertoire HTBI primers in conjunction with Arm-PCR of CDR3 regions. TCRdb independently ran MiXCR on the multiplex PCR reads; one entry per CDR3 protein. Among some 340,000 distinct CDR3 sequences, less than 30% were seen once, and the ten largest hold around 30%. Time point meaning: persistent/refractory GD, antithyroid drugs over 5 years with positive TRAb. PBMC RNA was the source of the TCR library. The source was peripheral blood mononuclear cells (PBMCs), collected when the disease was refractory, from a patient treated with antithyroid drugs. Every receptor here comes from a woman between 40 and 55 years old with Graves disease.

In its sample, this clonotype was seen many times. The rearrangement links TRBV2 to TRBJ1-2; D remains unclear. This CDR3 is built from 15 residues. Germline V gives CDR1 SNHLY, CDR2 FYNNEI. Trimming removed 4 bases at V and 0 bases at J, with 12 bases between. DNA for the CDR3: TGTGCCAGCAGTGGTCTACTAGCTTCTAACTATGGCTACACCTTC. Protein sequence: CASSGLLASNYGYTF. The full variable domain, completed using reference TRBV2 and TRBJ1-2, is EPEVTQTPSHQVTQMGQEVILRCVPISNHLYFYWYRQILGQKVEFLVSFYNNEISEKSEIFDDQFSVERPDGSNFTLKIRSTKLEDSAMYFCASSGLLASNYGYTFGSGTRLTVV.

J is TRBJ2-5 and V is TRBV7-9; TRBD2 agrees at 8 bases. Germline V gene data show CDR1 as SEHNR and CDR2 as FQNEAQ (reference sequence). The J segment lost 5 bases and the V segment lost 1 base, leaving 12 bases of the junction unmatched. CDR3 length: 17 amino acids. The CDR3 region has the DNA TGTGCCAGCAGCTTAGGGTGGTCACGAGCGGGGGACGAGACCCAGTACTTC. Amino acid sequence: CASSLGWSRAGDETQYF.

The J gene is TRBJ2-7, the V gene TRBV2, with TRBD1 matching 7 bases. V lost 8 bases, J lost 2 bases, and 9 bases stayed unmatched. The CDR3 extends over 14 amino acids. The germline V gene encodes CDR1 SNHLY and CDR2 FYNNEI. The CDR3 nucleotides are TGTGCCAGCCACAGGGGCGGGCCCCCCTACGAGCAGTACTTC. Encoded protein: CASHRGGPPYEQYF.